These 2 T cell receptor beta chains share one sample of origin, sequenced in a study of CD8 T cells in ankylosing spondylitis. Overall study findings and caveats: Blood from ankylosing spondylitis patients appeared to carry a characteristic roughly eight-variant TCR beta motif.

TCRdb passed the 5' RACE reads through MiXCR, listing each CDR3 protein once. The sample contains some 240,000 distinct CDR3 sequences, approximately 7.4% of which appear only once. No antigen has been identified for these receptors. What was sequenced was blood, either unsorted or a sorted T cell fraction (not recorded which). All receptors derive from a male donor with ankylosing spondylitis.

This clonotype was observed a handful of times. This chain links TRBV7-8 with TRBJ1-1, with D perhaps TRBD1 (6 bases). Germline CDR1 SGHVS, CDR2 FQNEAQ. The CDR3 is made up of 15 amino acids. V lost 4 bases and J lost 3, with 15 bases in between. The CDR3 reads CASSYLKGGHTEAFF. The DNA of the CDR3 is TGTGCCAGCAGCTACCTAAAGGGGGGCCACACTGAAGCTTTCTTT.

The rearrangement links TRBV5-5 to TRBJ1-1; D is perhaps TRBD1 (5 bases). The CDR3 has 12 amino acids. V lost 8 bases to trimming and J lost 12 bases, with 20 bases between them. The V gene's germline CDR1 is SGHKS and CDR2 YYEKEE (reference sequence). The CDR3 region has the DNA TGTGCCAGGAGCCCCGGGCCAGGGAGAACTTTCTTT. It yields the protein CARSPGPGRTFF.